A single sample is the source of the 30 T cell receptor beta chains below, sequenced in a study of CXCR3-negative and CXCR3-positive naive CD8 T cells. The TRB libraries of cDNA were built by UMI-labeled 5' RACE. TCRdb reprocessed the 5' RACE reads, keeping one entry per CDR3 protein, no DNA. Its clone listing holds 23,000 or so distinct CDR3 sequences. Sequenced: naive CXCR3- CD8+ T cells from blood. Subset of the sample: CD45RO-CCR7+CD27+CD95- naive CD8+ T cells lacking CXCR3 (TNR3-). The receptors stem from a human donor in good health. Some clones in this sample may be carry-over from other donors' samples.

This chain's CDR3 is CASSPITGETNEKLFF. The chain couples TRBV28 to TRBJ1-4; TCRdb picks TRBD1, but there is no DNA to check that call. Germline CDR1 is MDHEN and CDR2 is SYDVKM. The CDR3 spans 16 residues.

CDR3: CASSPWDRGDISEQYF. The V call is TRBV7-3, the J call TRBJ2-7; no DNA is available, so the TRBD1 call from TCRdb remains unchecked. This CDR3 comprises 16 residues. Germline CDR1 SGHTA, CDR2 FQGTGA.

Its frequency marks this clonotype as medium-sized. The chain recombines TRBV7-9 with TRBJ2-7; without DNA, the TCRdb call of TRBD2 cannot be checked. The CDR3 covers 14 residues. The germline gives CDR1 SEHNR, CDR2 FQNEAQ (reference sequence). The CDR3 sequence: CASSLVPSGYEQYF.

The chain couples TRBV7-6 to TRBJ2-2; TCRdb proposes TRBD1, but this gene call is untestable without DNA. Germline V lookup: CDR1 SGHVS, CDR2 FNYEAQ. CDR3 length: 16 amino acids. The CDR3 sequence: CASRHTGTGGTGELFF.

The chain joins TRBV7-8 to TRBJ2-1; TCRdb selects TRBD2, and the lack of DNA leaves this call unchecked. The V gene's germline CDR1 is SGHVS and CDR2 FQNEAQ. The length of the CDR3 is 14 residues. CDR3 in amino acids: CASTTSGRVNEQFF.

The genes are TRBV20-1 and TRBJ2-7; without DNA, the TCRdb call of TRBD2 cannot be checked. The CDR3 loop spans 12 amino acids. Germline V CDR1 and CDR2: DFQATT, SNEGSKA (reference sequence). CDR3 loop: CSATSGSYEQYF.

The gene calls are TRBV13 and TRBJ2-1; the D call of TRBD2 rests on TCRdb alone, since no DNA is present to check it. Germline V gives CDR1 PRHDT, CDR2 FYEKMQ (reference sequence). This CDR3 is built from 16 residues. The CDR3 reads CASSSTGTSDANEQFF.

This chain links TRBV21-1 with TRBJ1-2; the TCRdb call, TRBD1, lacks DNA for checking. TRBV21-1 has pseudogene status. The CDR3 has 12 residues. Here the CDR3 reads CAGYRGPKGYTF.

This chain links TRBV29-1 with TRBJ2-1; TCRdb picks TRBD2, but there is no DNA to check that call. Germline V gives CDR1 SQVTM, CDR2 ANQGSEA. The CDR3 is 11 amino acids. The CDR3 sequence is CSVEKAHEQFF.

This chain connects TRBV15 to TRBJ2-5. In germline, CDR1 is LNHNV, CDR2 YYDKDF (reference sequence). The length of the CDR3 is 13 residues. The CDR3 here is CATSRKTLGTQYF. Full variable domain (outside the CDR3, taken from reference TRBV15 and TRBJ2-5): DAMVIQNPRYQVTQFGKPVTLSCSQTLNHNVMYWYQQKSSQAPKLLFHYYDKDFNNEADTPDNFQSRRPNTSFCFLDIRSPGLGDTAMYLCATSRKTLGTQYFGPGTRLLVL.

The V call is TRBV12-3 or TRBV12-4, the J call TRBJ2-3; lacking DNA, the TRBD1 call made by TCRdb goes unchecked. This CDR3 has 15 amino acids. CDR3 amino acids: CASSFDPLSTDTQYF.

The V call is TRBV6-5, the J call TRBJ2-2; TCRdb gives TRBD2 as the D gene, but with no DNA this cannot be confirmed. The CDR3 runs to 16 residues. Germline V gene data show CDR1 as MNHEY and CDR2 as SVGAGI. This chain's CDR3 is CASSLTSGGAYGELFF.

The chain has TRBV20-1 and TRBJ2-1; TCRdb outputs TRBD1, but without DNA this stays unchecked. The CDR3 is 14 amino acids. The germline V gene has CDR1 DFQATT and CDR2 SNEGSKA (reference sequence). The CDR3 reads CSAREDRGHNEQFF.

The V call is TRBV29-1, the J call TRBJ2-4; TCRdb indicates TRBD1, and absent DNA this call remains unverified. This CDR3 region has 19 residues. Germline V gene lookup returns CDR1 SQVTM and CDR2 ANQGSEA. CDR3 in amino acids: CSVEVPGTDYSVAKNIQYF.

This clonotype counts as medium-sized by frequency. The J gene is TRBJ2-1, the V gene TRBV27; lacking DNA, the TRBD2 call made by TCRdb goes unchecked. Looked up from germline, CDR1 is MNHEY and CDR2 is SMNVEV (reference sequence). CDR3 length equals 15 residues. The chain's CDR3 is CASSLRGGAWNEQFF.

The rearrangement uses TRBV7-3 and TRBJ2-3; TCRdb's D call of TRBD1 is untestable without DNA. The CDR3 runs to 15 residues. From germline, CDR1 is SGHTA and CDR2 FQGTGA. The CDR3 sequence is CASSLGGGAGDTQYF.

The rearrangement uses TRBV19 and TRBJ1-1; checking the TCRdb D call of TRBD1 is not possible without DNA. This CDR3 contains 14 residues. The V gene's germline CDR1 is LNHDA and CDR2 SQIVND (reference sequence). The CDR3 spells CASSIAGEGTEAFF.

The V and J genes are TRBV4-1 and TRBJ1-6; TCRdb gives TRBD1 as the D gene, but with no DNA this cannot be confirmed. The CDR3 consists of 15 residues. Germline CDR1 reads MGHRA; CDR2 reads YSYEKL. The CDR3: CASGQGLGMNSPLHF.

The chain employs TRBV29-1 and TRBJ2-7. Germline V lookup: CDR1 SQVTM, CDR2 ANQGSEA. The CDR3 covers 12 residues. This CDR3 is CSVDAQNYEQYF.

The chain uses TRBV29-1 and TRBJ1-1; absent DNA, TCRdb's TRBD1 call cannot be checked. The CDR3 totals 15 residues. Germline V gene lookup returns CDR1 SQVTM and CDR2 ANQGSEA. The CDR3 sequence is CSVVGGGSLGTEAFF.

The CDR3 spells CASSFVRHEPDQPQHF. The rearrangement joins TRBV12-3 or TRBV12-4 to TRBJ1-5. The CDR3 loop spans 16 amino acids.

The rearrangement links TRBV11-3 to TRBJ2-1; with no DNA, the TCRdb D assignment of TRBD1 cannot be verified. The germline V gene has CDR1 SGHNT and CDR2 YENEEA. This CDR3 has 17 residues. The CDR3 loop reads CASSSRQAGGAYNEQFF. Looking up the rest from reference TRBV11-3 and TRBJ2-1 gives the full variable domain: EAGVVQSPRYKIIEKKQPVAFWCNPISGHNTLYWYLQNLGQGPELLIRYENEEAVDDSQLPKDRFSAERLKGVDSTLKIQPAELGDSAVYLCASSSRQAGGAYNEQFFGPGTRLTVL.

This sequence joins TRBV29-1 and TRBJ2-3; the D call of TRBD2 rests on TCRdb alone, since no DNA is present to check it. In germline, CDR1 is SQVTM, CDR2 ANQGSEA. This CDR3 comprises 12 residues. CDR3 residues: CSVHGSADTQYF.

V gene TRBV29-1 combines with J gene TRBJ2-1; TCRdb indicates TRBD2, and absent DNA this call remains unverified. The germline V gene encodes CDR1 SQVTM and CDR2 ANQGSEA. CDR3 length: 16 amino acids. The CDR3: CSVDLGLAGERDEQFF.

This rearrangement joins TRBV5-1 to TRBJ2-7. The CDR3 runs 14 residues. CDR1 is SGHRS and CDR2 is YFSETQ in the germline V gene. The CDR3 sequence: CASSLVASTYEQYF.

The gene calls are TRBV20-1 and TRBJ2-7; TCRdb calls TRBD1, which cannot be checked without DNA. This CDR3 has 15 amino acids. Per germline, CDR1 DFQATT and CDR2 SNEGSKA (reference sequence). The CDR3: CSARGIRDPAYEQYF.

The genes are TRBV29-1 and TRBJ2-6; TCRdb designates TRBD1, a call that cannot be tested without DNA. The CDR3 is 19 amino acids. Germline loops: CDR1 SQVTM, CDR2 ANQGSEA. CDR3 sequence: CSVESGDRGQGSGANVLTF.

The V and J genes are TRBV29-1 and TRBJ2-7; without DNA, the TCRdb call of TRBD1 cannot be checked. The CDR3 length is 13 residues. Germline values: CDR1 SQVTM, CDR2 ANQGSEA. The CDR3 is CSVITTGTYEQYF.

This CDR3 is CASSTGGYPNEQFF. The V gene is TRBV9, the J gene TRBJ2-1; with no DNA, the TCRdb D assignment of TRBD1 cannot be verified. This CDR3 contains 14 residues. Germline assignment: CDR1 SGDLS and CDR2 YYNGEE.

The V call is TRBV7-6, the J call TRBJ1-1; there is no DNA to check the TCRdb D call of TRBD1. This CDR3 has 15 residues. Germline CDR1 is SGHVS and CDR2 is FNYEAQ. CDR3 amino acids: CASSLYRGADTEAFF.